Listed below are T cell receptor beta chains from one sample, sequenced in a study of technical replicates of blood from several donors. Clones were read by immunoSEQ multiplex PCR, and TCRdb kept only the in-frame ones, dropping some. Of more than 75,000 clones in the sample, roughly 95% were seen once. The source material was T cells isolated from PBMCs. Receptors originate from a human donor in good health. Each CDR3 is given with its conserved first and last residue. Each record gives: clone size, D gene, CDR3 length, J gene, V gene, CDR3 protein, CDR3 DNA. D genes are given only for firm matches. Where a row states a size, it is once, few, many or the class of an expanded clone; other rows omit it.

- | TRBD2 | 16 | TRBJ2-1 | TRBV28 | CASRGGRASSYNEQFF | TGTGCCAGCAGGGGCGGGAGGGCCAGCTCCTACAATGAGCAGTTCTTC
few | TRBD1 | 16 | TRBJ1-3 | TRBV5-8 | CASSLTAGTAGNTIYF | TGTGCCAGCAGCCTCACCGCTGGGACAGCTGGAAACACCATATATTTT
- | - | 13 | TRBJ2-5 | TRBV11-1 | CASSQTGKETQYF | TGTGCCAGCAGCCAAACAGGGAAAGAGACCCAGTACTTC
- | - | 16 | TRBJ1-2 | TRBV15 | CATSRDAAVMYYGYTF | TGTGCCACCAGCAGAGATGCCGCGGTTATGTACTATGGCTACACCTTC
- | - | 13 | TRBJ2-5 | TRBV5-4 | CASSFRRGETQYF | TGTGCCAGCAGCTTTAGGCGGGGAGAGACCCAGTACTTC
- | - | 13 | TRBJ2-7 | TRBV6-1 | CASSESRAYEQYF | TGTGCCAGCAGTGAAAGTCGGGCCTACGAGCAGTACTTC
- | TRBD1 | 16 | TRBJ2-3 | TRBV7-9 | CASSSTRTGPLDTQYF | TGTGCCAGCAGCTCAACCAGGACAGGGCCATTGGATACGCAGTATTTT
- | - | 11 | TRBJ1-3 | TRBV7-9 | CASIQSTGIYF | TGTGCCAGCATTCAGTCCACGGGCATATATTTT
- | TRBD1 | 14 | TRBJ2-5 | TRBV19 | CASSKGQGLLTQYF | TGTGCCAGTAGTAAAGGACAGGGGCTATTGACCCAGTACTTC
- | - | 15 | TRBJ2-7 | TRBV5-1 | CASSLDPGTFYEQYF | TGCGCCAGCAGCTTGGACCCCGGGACTTTCTACGAGCAGTACTTC
few | TRBD2 | 14 | TRBJ2-5 | TRBV4-2 | CASSDTLAPETQYF | TGTGCCAGCAGCGATACACTAGCGCCCGAGACCCAGTACTTC
- | - | 17 | TRBJ2-7 | TRBV7-9 | CASSPPLRGQSSYEQYF | TGTGCCAGCAGCCCGCCACTCAGGGGCCAGAGCTCCTACGAGCAGTACTTC
- | TRBD1 | 15 | TRBJ1-2 | TRBV5-7 | CASSFQGALRYGYTF | TGTGCCAGCAGCTTCCAGGGGGCGCTACGGTATGGCTACACCTTC
- | - | 11 | TRBJ1-3 | TRBV20-1 | CSARLRNTIYF | TGCAGTGCTAGGTTACGGAACACCATATATTTT
- | - | 13 | TRBJ1-2 | TRBV5-4 | CASNPHPDTGYTF | TGTGCCAGCAACCCTCACCCCGACACTGGCTACACCTTC
once | - | 14 | TRBJ1-3 | TRBV5-1 | CASSLVSSGNTIYF | TGCGCCAGCAGCCTAGTTTCTTCTGGAAACACCATATATTTT
- | - | 13 | TRBJ1-5 | TRBV28 | CASSFGGLGPQHF | TGTGCCAGCAGTTTCGGGGGGCTCGGGCCCCAGCATTTT
- | - | 11 | TRBJ1-1 | TRBV2 | CASRGAPEAFF | TGTGCCAGCAGAGGGGCCCCTGAAGCTTTCTTT
once | - | 17 | TRBJ2-6 | TRBV27 | CASSLYPGPSGANVLTF | TGTGCCAGCAGTTTATACCCAGGTCCCTCTGGGGCCAACGTCCTGACTTTC
- | - | 17 | TRBJ2-1 | TRBV7-9 | CASSTSSLGSSYNEQFF | TGTGCCAGCAGCACCTCCTCGCTTGGGAGCTCCTACAATGAGCAGTTCTTC
- | TRBD2 | 18 | TRBJ2-1 | TRBV7-9 | CASSLFGLDSGRANEQFF | TGTGCCAGCAGCTTATTCGGGCTGGATAGCGGGAGGGCCAATGAGCAGTTCTTC
- | - | 14 | TRBJ1-5 | TRBV9 | CASSVGFLNQPQHF | TGTGCCAGCAGCGTAGGTTTTCTCAATCAGCCCCAGCATTTT
- | TRBD1 | 13 | TRBJ1-1 | TRBV5-4 | CASSDRGGTEASF | TGTGCCAGCAGCGACAGGGGTGGTACTGAAGCTTCCTTT
- | - | 15 | TRBJ2-5 | TRBV4-2 | CASSQEDINGQTQYF | TGTGCCAGCAGCCAAGAGGACATAAACGGGCAGACCCAGTACTTC
- | - | 12 | TRBJ1-1 | TRBV19 | CASSGRYIEAFF | TGTGCCAGTAGTGGCAGGTATATTGAAGCTTTCTTT
- | - | 13 | TRBJ2-7 | TRBV6-5 | CASRPGTPYEQYF | TGTGCCAGCAGACCCGGGACTCCCTACGAGCAGTACTTC
- | TRBD2 | 15 | TRBJ2-3 | TRBV29-1 | CSAGTSGLEGDTQYF | TGCAGCGCTGGGACTAGCGGTCTCGAGGGAGATACGCAGTATTTT
- | - | 13 | TRBJ2-1 | TRBV19 | CASSLDGRGEQFF | TGTGCCAGTAGTCTTGACGGGAGAGGCGAGCAGTTCTTC
- | - | 15 | TRBJ1-1 | TRBV11-2 | CASSLSQRGGTEAFF | TGTGCCAGCAGCTTAAGTCAAAGGGGGGGGACTGAAGCTTTCTTT
once | - | 14 | TRBJ2-3 | TRBV9 | CASSVLADTDTQYF | TGTGCCAGCAGCGTTTTAGCGGACACAGATACGCAGTATTTT
- | TRBD1 | 14 | TRBJ2-5 | TRBV6-5 | CASSYRTGAETQYF | TGTGCCAGCAGTTACCGGACAGGGGCAGAGACCCAGTACTTC
- | - | 13 | TRBJ2-1 | TRBV28 | CASSPRLDNEQFF | TGTGCCAGCAGTCCCAGACTCGACAATGAGCAGTTCTTC
- | - | 14 | TRBJ2-7 | TRBV25-1 | CASSDFSSAYEQYF | TGTGCCAGCAGTGATTTTAGTTCGGCCTACGAGCAGTACTTC